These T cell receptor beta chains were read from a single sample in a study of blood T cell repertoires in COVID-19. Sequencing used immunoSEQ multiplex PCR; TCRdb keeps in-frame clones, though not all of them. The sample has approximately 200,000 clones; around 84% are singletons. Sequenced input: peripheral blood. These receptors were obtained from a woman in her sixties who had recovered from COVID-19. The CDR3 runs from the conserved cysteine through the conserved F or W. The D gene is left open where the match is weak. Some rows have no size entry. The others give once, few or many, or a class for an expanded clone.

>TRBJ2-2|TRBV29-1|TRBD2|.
CSGLAGGNTGELFF
TGCAGCGGCCTAGCGGGGGGCAACACCGGGGAGCTGTTTTTT
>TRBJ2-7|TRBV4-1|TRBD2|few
CASSQAGTTTYEQYF
TGCGCCAGCAGCCAAGCTGGGACTACTACCTACGAGCAGTACTTC
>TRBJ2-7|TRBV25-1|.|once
CARGHSPYEQYF
TGTGCCAGAGGCCACAGCCCCTACGAGCAGTACTTC
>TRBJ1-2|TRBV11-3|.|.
CAGGAGSAF
TGTGCCGGCGGGGCAGGATCGGCCTTC
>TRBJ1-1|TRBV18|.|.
CASSPGDLNTEAFF
TGTGCCAGCTCACCAGGGGACTTGAACACTGAAGCTTTCTTT
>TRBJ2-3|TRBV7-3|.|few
CASSLMAGGPGDTQYF
TGTGCCAGCAGCTTAATGGCCGGGGGTCCGGGGGATACGCAGTATTTT
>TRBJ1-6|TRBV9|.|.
CASSPRTNSPLHF
TGTGCCAGCAGCCCGAGGACAAATTCACCCCTCCACTTT
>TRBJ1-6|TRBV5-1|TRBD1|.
CASSAGTGQNSPLHF
TGCGCCAGCAGCGCAGGGACAGGGCAAAATTCACCCCTCCACTTT
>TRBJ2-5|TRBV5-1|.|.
CASSPPQKQETQYF
TGCGCCAGCAGCCCCCCCCAGAAGCAAGAGACCCAGTACTTC
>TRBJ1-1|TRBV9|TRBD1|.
CASSPRQGSTEAFF
TGTGCCAGCAGCCCAAGACAGGGGTCGACTGAAGCTTTCTTT
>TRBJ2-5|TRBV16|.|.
CASSQTATETQYF
TGTGCCAGCAGCCAGACAGCTACAGAGACCCAGTACTTC
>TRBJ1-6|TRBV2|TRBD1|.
CASSEEQGGRESPLHF
TGTGCCAGCAGTGAAGAGCAGGGGGGAAGGGAATCACCCCTCCACTTT
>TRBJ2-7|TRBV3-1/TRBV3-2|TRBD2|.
CASSPRQLAAYEQYF
TGTGCCAGCAGCCCGAGACAGCTAGCGGCCTACGAGCAGTACTTC
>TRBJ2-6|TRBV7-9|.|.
CASSTQGSGANVLTF
TGTGCCAGCAGCACCCAGGGTTCTGGGGCCAACGTCCTGACTTTC
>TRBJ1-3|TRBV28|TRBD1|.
CASSFFQGANTIYF
TGTGCCAGCAGTTTCTTCCAGGGGGCAAACACCATATATTTT
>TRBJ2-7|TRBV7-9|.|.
CASSSYRDGHEQYF
TGTGCCAGCAGCTCCTACAGGGATGGCCACGAGCAGTACTTC
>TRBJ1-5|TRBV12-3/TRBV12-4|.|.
CASSLGAPRPQHF
TGTGCCAGCAGTTTAGGGGCGCCCCGACCCCAGCATTTT
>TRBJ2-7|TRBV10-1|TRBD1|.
CASRKHIRGLMAYEQYF
TGCGCCAGCAGGAAACATATTAGGGGGCTGATGGCCTACGAGCAGTACTTC
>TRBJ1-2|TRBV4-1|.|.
CASSQDPTGPLGYTF
TGCGCCAGCAGCCAAGACCCCACAGGGCCGCTCGGCTACACCTTC
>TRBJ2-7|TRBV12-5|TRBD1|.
CASGSGQGGFAYEQYF
TGTGCTAGTGGTTCAGGACAGGGTGGTTTTGCCTACGAGCAGTACTTC
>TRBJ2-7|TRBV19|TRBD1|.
CASSIGTGAYEQYF
TGTGCCAGTAGTATCGGGACAGGGGCCTACGAGCAGTACTTC
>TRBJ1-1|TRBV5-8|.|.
CASRRGADTEAFF
TGTGCCAGCAGACGGGGGGCGGACACTGAAGCTTTCTTT
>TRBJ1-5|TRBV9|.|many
CASSVQGSYQPQHF
TGTGCCAGCAGCGTACAGGGATCATATCAGCCCCAGCATTTT
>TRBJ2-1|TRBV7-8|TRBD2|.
CASSFRFGGSDEQFF
TGTGCCAGCAGCTTCCGTTTCGGGGGGTCAGATGAGCAGTTCTTC
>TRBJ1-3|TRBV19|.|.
CASRGNPTRHRDTIYF
TGTGCCAGTAGAGGTAACCCGACACGGCACCGTGACACCATATATTTT
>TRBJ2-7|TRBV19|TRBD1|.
CASSRPGQSSYEQYF
TGTGCCAGTAGTCGACCGGGACAGAGCTCCTACGAGCAGTACTTC
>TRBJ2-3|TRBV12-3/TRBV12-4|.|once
CASSLGQADTQYF
TGTGCCAGCAGTTTAGGTCAGGCAGATACGCAGTATTTT